This TCR beta chain stems from a study of lymphopenia after photon versus proton radiotherapy. Points from the study as a whole: After lymphocyte nadir, photon-treated repertoires showed oligoclonal expansion, especially CD8+ Temra. Under photons, naive T cells and diversity fell while effector/memory populations rose. Larger post-nadir TCR diversity loss correlated inversely with survival in deceased patients.

Assay: immunoSEQ multiplex PCR; the TCRdb copy retains only in-frame clones and omits some. The sample yields about 26,000 clones, around four fifths seen once. On this clone: Its target is unknown.

The V and J ends lost 6 bases and 2 bases respectively, with 11 bases between them. CDR1 and CDR2 from the germline V gene are MNHEY and SVGAGI. The CDR3 has 13 residues. This material consisted of peripheral blood, taken from a patient treated with photon-based radiotherapy. The clonotype originates from a woman aged 45-65 years with pancreatic cancer. The V gene is TRBV6-5, the J gene TRBJ2-7; D gene ambiguous. The CDR3 DNA follows: TGTGCCAGCAGCTACAGTCCTACCTACGAGCAGTACTTC. Protein product: CASSYSPTYEQYF.